Following are 7 T cell receptor beta chains from one sample sequenced in a study of cytomegalovirus exposure and HLA in healthy donors. PCR primers comprised 60 Vbeta and 13 Jbeta primers. The method was immunoSEQ multiplex PCR; TCRdb's version includes in-frame clones alone and lacks a portion of them. In the table there are some 200,000 clones, 60% to 85% of which are singletons. Specimen: PBMCs. The receptors come from a man between 40 and 49 years old in good health and CMV-seronegative.

The V and J genes are TRBV28 and TRBJ2-7; 8 nucleotides line up with TRBD2. This CDR3 has 15 amino acids. CDR1 is MDHEN and CDR2 is SYDVKM in the germline V gene. The V and J ends lost 5 bases and 3 bases, in that order; junction bases with no gene match: 9. The CDR3 here is CASSPFGRGDYEQYF. The CDR3 DNA is TGTGCCAGCAGTCCTTTCGGGAGGGGGGACTACGAGCAGTACTTC. Using reference TRBV28 and TRBJ2-7 for the parts outside the CDR3, the full variable domain is DVKVTQSSRYLVKRTGEKVFLECVQDMDHENMFWYRQDPGLGLRLIYFSYDVKMKEKGDIPEGYSVSREKKERFSLILESASTNQTSMYLCASSPFGRGDYEQYFGPGTRLTVT.

The rearrangement uses TRBV15 and TRBJ1-3; a weak D match, TRBD1 (5 bases). V was clipped by 4 bases and J by 2 bases, with 15 bases between them. Germline CDR1 LNHNV, CDR2 YYDKDF (reference sequence). This CDR3 spans 16 amino acids. The CDR3 coding sequence is TGTGCCACCAGCACGGGGCGGGGACTTGCTGGAAACACCATATATTTT. Protein sequence: CATSTGRGLAGNTIYF.

The chain recombines TRBV18 with TRBJ1-6; no reliable D call. V lost 3 bases and J 9 bases, leaving 15 bases between the germline ends. The CDR3 loop spans 15 amino acids. Germline V gene sequence: CDR1 KGHSH, CDR2 LQKENI. Here the CDR3 DNA reads TGTGCCAGCTCACCGAGGCGGGCAGAAGGTTCACCCCTCCACTTT. Encoded protein: CASSPRRAEGSPLHF.

This chain joins TRBV15 and TRBJ1-1, with D maybe TRBD1 (6 bases). Germline V gives CDR1 LNHNV, CDR2 YYDKDF (reference sequence). The V end was cut by 3 bases, the J end by 0 bases, with 11 bases between. CDR3 length: 15 residues. CDR3 region: CATSRNRAMNTEAFF. Here the CDR3 DNA reads TGTGCCACCAGCAGGAACAGGGCTATGAACACTGAAGCTTTCTTT.

The chain has TRBV19 and TRBJ1-3; 8 bases align to TRBD1. This CDR3 is built from 17 residues. Per the germline V gene, CDR1 is LNHDA and CDR2 is SQIVND (reference sequence). The ends lost 3 bases at V and 1 base at J; junction bases unmatched: 8. CDR3 region: CASSIMTGAVSGNTIYF. The CDR3, as DNA: TGTGCCAGTAGTATTATGACAGGGGCGGTATCTGGAAACACCATATATTTT.

The chain recombines TRBV7-2 with TRBJ1-2, with TRBD1 identical over 8 bases. Unmatched junction bases numbered 3, after V lost 3 bases and J lost 6 bases. The CDR3 length is 13 residues. Per germline, CDR1 SGHTA and CDR2 FQGNSA. The CDR3 nucleotides read TGTGCCAGCAGCTTCCGACAGGGGCATGGCTACACCTTC. This codes for CASSFRQGHGYTF.

This chain joins TRBV10-3 and TRBJ2-2, with D unclear. The CDR3 is made up of 16 amino acids. CDR1 is ENHRY and CDR2 is SYGVKD in the germline V gene. Trimming removed 0 bases from V and 1 base from J, with 9 bases in between. For the CDR3, the DNA is TGTGCCATCAGTGAGTCGAGTTTCCGGAACACCGGGGAGCTGTTTTTT. Protein product: CAISESSFRNTGELFF.